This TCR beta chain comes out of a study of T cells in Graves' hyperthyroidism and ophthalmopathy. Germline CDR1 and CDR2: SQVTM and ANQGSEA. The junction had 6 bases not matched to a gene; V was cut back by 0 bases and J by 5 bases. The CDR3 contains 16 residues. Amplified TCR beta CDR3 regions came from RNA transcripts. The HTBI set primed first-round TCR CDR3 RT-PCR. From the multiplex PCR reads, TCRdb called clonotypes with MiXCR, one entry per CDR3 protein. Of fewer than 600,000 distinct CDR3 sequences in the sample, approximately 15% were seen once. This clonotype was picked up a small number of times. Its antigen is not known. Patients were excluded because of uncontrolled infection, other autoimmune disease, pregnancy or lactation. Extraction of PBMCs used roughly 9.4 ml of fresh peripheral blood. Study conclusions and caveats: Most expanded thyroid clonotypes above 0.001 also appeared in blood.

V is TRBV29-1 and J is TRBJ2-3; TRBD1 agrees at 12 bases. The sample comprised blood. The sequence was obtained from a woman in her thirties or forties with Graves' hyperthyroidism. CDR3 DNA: TGCAGCGTTGAAGATGGGACAGGGGGCATCATAGATACGCAGTATTTT. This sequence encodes CSVEDGTGGIIDTQYF.